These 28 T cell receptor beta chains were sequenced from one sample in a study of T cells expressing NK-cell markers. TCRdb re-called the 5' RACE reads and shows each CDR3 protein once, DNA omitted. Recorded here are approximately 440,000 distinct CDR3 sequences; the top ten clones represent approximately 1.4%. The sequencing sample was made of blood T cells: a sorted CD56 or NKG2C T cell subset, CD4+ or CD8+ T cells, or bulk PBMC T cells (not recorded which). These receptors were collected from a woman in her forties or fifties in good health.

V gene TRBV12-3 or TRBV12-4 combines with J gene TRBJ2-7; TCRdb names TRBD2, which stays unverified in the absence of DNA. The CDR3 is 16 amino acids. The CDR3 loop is CASSRRVHPFSYEQYF.

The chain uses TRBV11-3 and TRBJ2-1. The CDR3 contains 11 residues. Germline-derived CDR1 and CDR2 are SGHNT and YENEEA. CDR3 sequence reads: CASSNRVKQFF.

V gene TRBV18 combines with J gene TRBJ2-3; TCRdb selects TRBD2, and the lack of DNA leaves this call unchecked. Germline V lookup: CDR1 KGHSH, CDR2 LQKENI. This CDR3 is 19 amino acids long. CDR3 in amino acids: CASSPLPALAGGNTDTQYF.

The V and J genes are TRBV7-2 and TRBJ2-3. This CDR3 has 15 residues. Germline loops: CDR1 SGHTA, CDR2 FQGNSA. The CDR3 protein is CASSLANGGPDTQYF.

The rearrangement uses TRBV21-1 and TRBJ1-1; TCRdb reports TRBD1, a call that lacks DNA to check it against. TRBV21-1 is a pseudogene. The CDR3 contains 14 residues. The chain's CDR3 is CASSGGSMGTEAFF.

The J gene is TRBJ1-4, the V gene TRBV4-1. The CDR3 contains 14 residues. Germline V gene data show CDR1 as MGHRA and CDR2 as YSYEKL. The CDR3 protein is CASSQTATNEKLFF.

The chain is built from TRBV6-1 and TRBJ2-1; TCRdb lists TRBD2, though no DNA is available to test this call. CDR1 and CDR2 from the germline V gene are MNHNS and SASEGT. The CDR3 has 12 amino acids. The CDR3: CASGLAGGEQFF.

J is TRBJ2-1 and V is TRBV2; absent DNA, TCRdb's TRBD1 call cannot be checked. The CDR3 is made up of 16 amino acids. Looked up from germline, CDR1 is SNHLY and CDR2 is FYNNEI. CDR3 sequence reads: CASSLDRAPVGNEQFF. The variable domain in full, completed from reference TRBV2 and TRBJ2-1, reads EPEVTQTPSHQVTQMGQEVILRCVPISNHLYFYWYRQILGQKVEFLVSFYNNEISEKSEIFDDQFSVERPDGSNFTLKIRSTKLEDSAMYFCASSLDRAPVGNEQFFGPGTRLTVL.

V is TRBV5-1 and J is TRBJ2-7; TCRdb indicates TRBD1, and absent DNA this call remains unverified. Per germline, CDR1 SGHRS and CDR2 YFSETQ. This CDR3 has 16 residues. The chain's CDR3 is CASSLLTGTRGYEQYF.

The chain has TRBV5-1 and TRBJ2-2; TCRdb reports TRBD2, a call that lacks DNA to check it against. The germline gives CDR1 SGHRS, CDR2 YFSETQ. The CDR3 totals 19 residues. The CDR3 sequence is CASSSRASGRASNTGELFF.

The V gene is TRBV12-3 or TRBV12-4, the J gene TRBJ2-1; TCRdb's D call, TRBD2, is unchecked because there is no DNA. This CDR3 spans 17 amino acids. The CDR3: CASSLATGLAGTNEQFF.

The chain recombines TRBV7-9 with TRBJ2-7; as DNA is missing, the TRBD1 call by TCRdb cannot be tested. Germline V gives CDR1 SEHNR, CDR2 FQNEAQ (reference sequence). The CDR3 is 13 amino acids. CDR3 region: CASSLGQGAERYF.

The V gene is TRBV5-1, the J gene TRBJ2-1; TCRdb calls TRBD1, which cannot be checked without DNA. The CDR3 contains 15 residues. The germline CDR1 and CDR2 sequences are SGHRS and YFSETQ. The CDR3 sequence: CASSLRGGAGNEQFF.

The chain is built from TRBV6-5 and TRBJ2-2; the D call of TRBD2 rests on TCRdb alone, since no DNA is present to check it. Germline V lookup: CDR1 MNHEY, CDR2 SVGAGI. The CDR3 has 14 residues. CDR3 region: CASSWETRAGELFF.

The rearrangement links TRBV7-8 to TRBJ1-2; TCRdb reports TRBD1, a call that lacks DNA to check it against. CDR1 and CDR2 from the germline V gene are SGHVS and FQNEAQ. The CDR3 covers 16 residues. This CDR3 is CASSPTPGRGPYGYTF.

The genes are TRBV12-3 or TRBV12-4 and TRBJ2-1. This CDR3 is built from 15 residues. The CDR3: CASSRGTSSYNEQFF.

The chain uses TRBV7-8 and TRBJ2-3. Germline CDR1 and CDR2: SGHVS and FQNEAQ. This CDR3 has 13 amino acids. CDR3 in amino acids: CASSLVQQNTQYF.

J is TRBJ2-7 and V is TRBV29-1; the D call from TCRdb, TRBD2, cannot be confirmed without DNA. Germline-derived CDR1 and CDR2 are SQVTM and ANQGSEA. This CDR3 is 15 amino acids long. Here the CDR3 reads CSIAGGNRGSYEQYF.

CDR3 sequence reads: CASSPLPGLANNEQFF. The V call is TRBV11-2, the J call TRBJ2-1; TCRdb gives TRBD2 as the D gene, but with no DNA this cannot be confirmed. The germline gives CDR1 SGHAT, CDR2 FQNNGV. CDR3 length: 16 residues.

CDR3 loop: CASSPEASGANVLTF. The chain has TRBV12-3 or TRBV12-4 and TRBJ2-6; TCRdb's assignment of TRBD2 cannot be checked, as there is no DNA. The CDR3 spans 15 residues.

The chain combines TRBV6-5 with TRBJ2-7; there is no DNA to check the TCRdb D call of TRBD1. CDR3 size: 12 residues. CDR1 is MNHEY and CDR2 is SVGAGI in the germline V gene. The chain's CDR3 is CASSKDRGEQYF.

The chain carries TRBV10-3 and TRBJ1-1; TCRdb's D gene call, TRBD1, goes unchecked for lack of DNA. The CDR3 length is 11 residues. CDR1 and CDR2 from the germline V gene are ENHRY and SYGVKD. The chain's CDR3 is CAIGKGTEAFF.

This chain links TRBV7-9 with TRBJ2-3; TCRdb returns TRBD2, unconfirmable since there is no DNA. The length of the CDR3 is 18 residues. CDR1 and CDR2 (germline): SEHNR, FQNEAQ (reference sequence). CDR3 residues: CASRPGTSGRGSTDTQYF.

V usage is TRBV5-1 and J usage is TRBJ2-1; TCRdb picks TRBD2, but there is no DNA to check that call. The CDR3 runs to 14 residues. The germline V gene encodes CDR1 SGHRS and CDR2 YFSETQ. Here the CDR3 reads CASSLSGLYNEQFF.

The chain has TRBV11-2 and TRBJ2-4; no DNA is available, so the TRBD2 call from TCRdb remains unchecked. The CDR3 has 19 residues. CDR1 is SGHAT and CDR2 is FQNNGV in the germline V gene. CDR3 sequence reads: CASSLGGPWLEAVRNIQYF. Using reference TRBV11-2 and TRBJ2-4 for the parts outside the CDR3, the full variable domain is EAGVAQSPRYKIIEKRQSVAFWCNPISGHATLYWYQQILGQGPKLLIQFQNNGVVDDSQLPKDRFSAERLKGVDSTLKIQPAKLEDSAVYLCASSLGGPWLEAVRNIQYFGAGTRLSVL.

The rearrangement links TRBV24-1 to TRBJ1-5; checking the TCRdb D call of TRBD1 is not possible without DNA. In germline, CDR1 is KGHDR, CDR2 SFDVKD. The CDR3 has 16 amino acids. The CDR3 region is CATSEHGRRDNQPQHF.

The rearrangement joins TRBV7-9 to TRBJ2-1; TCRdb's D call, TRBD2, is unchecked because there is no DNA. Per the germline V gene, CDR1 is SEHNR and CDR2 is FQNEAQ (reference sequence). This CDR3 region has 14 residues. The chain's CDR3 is CASSPSGGNGEQFF.

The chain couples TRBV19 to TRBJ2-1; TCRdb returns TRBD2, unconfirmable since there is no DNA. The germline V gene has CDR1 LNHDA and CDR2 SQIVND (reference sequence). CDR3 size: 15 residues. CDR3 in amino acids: CATATSGTPYNEQFF. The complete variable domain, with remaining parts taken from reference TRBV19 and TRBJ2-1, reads DGGITQSPKYLFRKEGQNVTLSCEQNLNHDAMYWYRQDPGQGLRLIYYSQIVNDFQKGDIAEGYSVSREKKESFPLTVTSAQKNPTAFYLCATATSGTPYNEQFFGPGTRLTVL.